This T cell receptor beta chain is from a study of shared clonotypes between healthy human individuals. A note on this clone: Other DNA sequences in the same sample also yield this CDR3.

This CDR3 region has 13 residues. Per the germline V gene, CDR1 is KGHSH and CDR2 is LQKENI. The V and J ends lost 2 bases and 3 bases respectively, with 8 bases between them. In the naive CD8 group, cells lacked CD45RO and were positively selected for CCR7, so terminally differentiated effector memory CD45RA+ cells were left out. Here immunoSEQ multiplex PCR was the method, and the copy in TCRdb shows in-frame clones only, minus some. This repertoire shows around 2,000,000 clones, about 94% found once; its top ten account for 0.9% to 1.4%. V gene TRBV18 combines with J gene TRBJ2-7; no firm D call. The material sequenced was naive CD8+ T cells sorted from blood. The clonotype was recovered from a man aged 18-30 years in good health. CDR3 in amino acids: CASSPGPGYEQYF. The CDR3 bases are TGTGCCAGCTCACCAGGGCCAGGCTACGAGCAGTACTTC.